This T cell receptor beta chain appears in the sequencing data of a study of CD8+ T cells in alopecia areata. Study context: The duration of tofacitinib was 6 to 18 months, with 6 months off drug afterward.

Findings and caveats of the study: Across lesional scalp, and particularly alopecia totalis/universalis, clonality surpassed that of normal scalp.

cDNA serving as the sequencing template came from extracted, reverse transcribed RNA. Using immunoSEQ multiplex PCR, the repertoire was profiled, and TCRdb retains in-frame clones only, with some absent. The table lists roughly 140,000 clones, 51% of them singletons. About this clone: Its antigen is unidentified.

Sequences were derived from CD4+ T cells sorted from blood, sampled at week 0. The receptor was derived from a human donor with alopecia areata.

The CDR3 spells CASSLAILALNIQYF. In DNA, the CDR3 is TGTGCCAGCAGCTTAGCGATTCTAGCGCTAAACATTCAGTACTTC. This chain links TRBV7-2 with TRBJ2-4; D is perhaps TRBD2 (6 bases). V shed 0 bases and J shed 6 bases, with 12 bases lying between them. CDR3 length: 15 residues. Germline assignment: CDR1 SGHTA and CDR2 FQGNSA.